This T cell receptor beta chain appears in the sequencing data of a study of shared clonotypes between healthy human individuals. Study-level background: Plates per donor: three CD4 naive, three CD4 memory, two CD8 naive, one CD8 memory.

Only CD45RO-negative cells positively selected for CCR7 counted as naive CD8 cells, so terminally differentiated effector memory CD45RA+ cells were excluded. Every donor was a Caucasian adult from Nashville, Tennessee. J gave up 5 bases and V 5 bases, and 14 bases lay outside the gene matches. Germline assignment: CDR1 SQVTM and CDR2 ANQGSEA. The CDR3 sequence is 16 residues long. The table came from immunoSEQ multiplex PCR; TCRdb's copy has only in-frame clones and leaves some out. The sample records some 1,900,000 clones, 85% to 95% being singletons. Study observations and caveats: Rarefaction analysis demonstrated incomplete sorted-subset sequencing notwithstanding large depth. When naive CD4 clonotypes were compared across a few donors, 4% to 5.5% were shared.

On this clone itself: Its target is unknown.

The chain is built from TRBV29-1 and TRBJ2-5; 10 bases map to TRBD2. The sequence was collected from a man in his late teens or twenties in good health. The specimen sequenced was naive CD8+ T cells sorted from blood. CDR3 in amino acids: CSVTAEAGGLLETQYF. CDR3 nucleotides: TGCAGCGTTACCGCTGAAGCGGGAGGGCTCTTGGAGACCCAGTACTTC.